This passage covers 25 T cell receptor beta chains from one sample sequenced in a study of cytomegalovirus exposure and HLA in healthy donors. Assay: immunoSEQ multiplex PCR; the TCRdb copy retains only in-frame clones and omits some. The table records about 250,000 clones, about 90% of them present only once. The sequenced material came from PBMCs. These receptors came from a man in his late teens or twenties in good health and CMV-seropositive.

The rearrangement links TRBV5-1 to TRBJ1-2, with 8 bases identical to TRBD1. The junction had 8 bases not matched to a gene; V was cut back by 4 bases and J by 6 bases. The CDR3 contains 14 residues. From germline, CDR1 is SGHRS and CDR2 YFSETQ. The CDR3, as DNA: TGCGCCAGCAGCGCCGGACAGGGCACCAATGGCTACACCTTC. Translating gives CASSAGQGTNGYTF.

The chain joins TRBV4-1 to TRBJ2-1; D is perhaps TRBD1 or TRBD2 (5 bases each). Germline V gene data show CDR1 as MGHRA and CDR2 as YSYEKL. CDR3 length: 14 amino acids. Trimming pared 3 bases from V and 5 bases from J, leaving 11 bases between. The chain's CDR3 is CASSHPGPDNEQFF. The CDR3 coding sequence is TGCGCCAGCAGCCACCCGGGACCTGACAATGAGCAGTTCTTC.

CDR3 nucleotide sequence: TGCGCCAGCAGCCTCGGGACAGGGGGTTTTGGAAACACCATATATTTT. This codes for CASSLGTGGFGNTIYF. V and J are TRBV4-3 and TRBJ1-3; 11 nucleotides match TRBD1. CDR1 and CDR2 (germline): LGHNA, YSLEER. The V and J ends lost 4 bases and 3 bases, in that order; junction bases with no gene match: 5. The CDR3 covers 16 residues.

The rearrangement links TRBV6-5 to TRBJ2-5; D perhaps matches TRBD1 (6 bases). The length of the CDR3 is 14 residues. The V gene's germline CDR1 is MNHEY and CDR2 SVGAGI. V was pared by 1 base and J by 4 bases, with 10 bases between. This CDR3 reads CASSYWGRRETQYF. The CDR3 bases are TGTGCCAGCAGTTACTGGGGGCGCCGAGAGACCCAGTACTTC.

The genes are TRBV10-1 and TRBJ2-3; 8 bases line up with TRBD2. CDR1 is WNHNN and CDR2 is SYGVQD in the germline V gene (reference sequence). CDR3 size: 15 residues. V dropped 0 bases and J dropped 5; count of bases not matched to a gene: 4. In DNA, the CDR3 is TGCGCCAGCAGTGAGTCCACTAGCGGATTAGATACGCAGTATTTT. Its protein product is CASSESTSGLDTQYF.

The gene calls are TRBV15 and TRBJ2-1; D is undetermined. Germline V gene data show CDR1 as LNHNV and CDR2 as YYDKDF (reference sequence). The germline V and J ends were trimmed by 1 base and 0 bases, with 13 bases remaining between them. This CDR3 has 17 amino acids. The CDR3 reads CATSRVGLADSYNEQFF. The CDR3 nucleotides read TGTGCCACCAGCAGAGTGGGGTTAGCAGACTCCTACAATGAGCAGTTCTTC.

This clone was seen more than once but under ten times. The chain joins TRBV4-1 to TRBJ2-7, with a tentative D call TRBD2 (5 bases). The V end was cut by 4 bases, the J end by 7 bases, with 14 bases between. Germline CDR1 and CDR2: MGHRA and YSYEKL. CDR3 length: 13 amino acids. The CDR3, as DNA: TGCGCCAGCAGCCCGACTGGACTTAGGGAGCAGTACTTC. Translating it yields CASSPTGLREQYF.

The CDR3: CASSEGGRGNQPQHF. CDR3 DNA: TGTGCCAGCAGTGAAGGGGGCAGGGGAAATCAGCCCCAGCATTTT. V gene TRBV6-1 combines with J gene TRBJ1-5; weak D call: TRBD1 (6 bases). This CDR3 contains 15 residues. Between the trimmed V and J ends, which lost 1 base and 4 bases, there was a span of 11 bases. Per the germline V gene, CDR1 is MNHNS and CDR2 is SASEGT.

The V gene is TRBV19, the J gene TRBJ2-7, with TRBD1 identical over 9 bases. With V trimmed by 3 bases and J by 6 bases, 3 bases remained unmatched. The germline V gene has CDR1 LNHDA and CDR2 SQIVND (reference sequence). The CDR3 has 13 amino acids. The CDR3 here is CASSIGTGFEQYF. As DNA, the CDR3 is TGTGCCAGTAGTATCGGGACAGGGTTCGAGCAGTACTTC.

The table lists this clone with a few counts. The chain recombines TRBV4-2 with TRBJ2-1; perhaps TRBD2 as D (6 bases). Per germline, CDR1 LGHNA and CDR2 YNFKEQ. The length of the CDR3 is 15 residues. Trimming stripped 3 bases from V and 7 bases from J, with 16 bases between. CDR3 loop: CASSQTEGLPNEQFF. CDR3 DNA: TGTGCCAGCAGCCAGACGGAGGGGCTACCGAATGAGCAGTTCTTC.

V gene TRBV19 combines with J gene TRBJ2-7; possible D gene TRBD2, 7 bases. The CDR3 has 15 amino acids. With 10 bases removed from V and 0 bases from J, the gap between germline ends came to 19 bases. Germline loops: CDR1 LNHDA, CDR2 SQIVND (reference sequence). Here the CDR3 DNA reads TGTGCCACCGCCCCGGGGGGCCCCAGCTCCTACGAGCAGTACTTC. Its protein product is CATAPGGPSSYEQYF.

The chain recombines TRBV10-3 with TRBJ2-1; TRBD2 matches at 7 bases. Germline V lookup: CDR1 ENHRY, CDR2 SYGVKD. This CDR3 is built from 15 residues. V lost 0 bases to trimming and J lost 6 bases; unmatched junction nucleotides: 5. CDR3 sequence reads: CAISESRREFNEQFF. CDR3 nucleotide sequence: TGTGCCATCAGTGAGTCGAGGCGGGAGTTCAATGAGCAGTTCTTC.

Only one count was recorded for this clone. The chain combines TRBV9 with TRBJ2-3; D might be TRBD1 or TRBD2, each matching 5 bases. The germline V gene encodes CDR1 SGDLS and CDR2 YYNGEE. This CDR3 is 15 amino acids long. Trimming removed 2 bases at V and 3 bases at J, with 13 bases between. CDR3 sequence reads: CASSVEGTRTDTQYF. Here the CDR3 DNA reads TGTGCCAGCAGCGTTGAGGGGACCAGGACAGATACGCAGTATTTT. Looking up the rest from reference TRBV9 and TRBJ2-3 gives the full variable domain: DSGVTQTPKHLITATGQRVTLRCSPRSGDLSVYWYQQSLDQGLQFLIQYYNGEERAKGNILERFSAQQFPDLHSELNLSSLELGDSALYFCASSVEGTRTDTQYFGPGTRLTVL.

This sequence joins TRBV5-4 and TRBJ1-1; 7 positions match TRBD1. The germline gives CDR1 SGHNT, CDR2 YYREEE (reference sequence). CDR3 length equals 14 residues. Trimming cost V 3 bases and J 1 base; bases outside gene matches: 3. CDR3 DNA sequence: TGTGCCAGCAGCTCGGGACAGCAGAACACTGAAGCTTTCTTT. Its protein product is CASSSGQQNTEAFF.

The chain carries TRBV20-1 and TRBJ1-1, with D maybe TRBD1 (6 bases). The germline CDR1 and CDR2 sequences are DFQATT and SNEGSKA (reference sequence). V was cut by 6 bases and J by 10 bases, with 12 bases left in between. This CDR3 is built from 10 residues. CDR3 region: CSALQGRAFF. DNA for the CDR3: TGCAGTGCATTACAGGGCCGAGCTTTCTTT.

This clone has a handful of counts. The V and J genes are TRBV29-1 and TRBJ2-1; D remains unclear. The V gene's germline CDR1 is SQVTM and CDR2 ANQGSEA. The CDR3 extends over 11 amino acids. Trimming cost V 4 bases and J 5 bases, with 6 bases left between them. In nucleotides, the CDR3 is TGCAGCGTTGTCAGTGACAATGAGCAGTTCTTC. Encoded protein: CSVVSDNEQFF.

The chain links TRBV6-1 to TRBJ2-5, with 7 bases lining up with TRBD2. Germline lookup yields CDR1 MNHNS and CDR2 SASEGT. This CDR3 has 14 residues. J was trimmed by 3 bases and V by 1 base; bases with no gene match: 2. The CDR3 region has the DNA TGTGCCAGCAGTGAAGGGGCGGGAGAAGAGACCCAGTACTTC. It encodes CASSEGAGEETQYF.

The genes are TRBV18 and TRBJ2-7; D assignment may be TRBD1 or TRBD2 (6 bases each). V was clipped by 5 bases and J by 0 bases, with 14 bases between them. The germline gives CDR1 KGHSH, CDR2 LQKENI. The CDR3 loop spans 15 amino acids. The DNA of the CDR3 is TGTGCCAGCTCAGGGGGGCGGGCGAGCTCCTACGAGCAGTACTTC. It yields the protein CASSGGRASSYEQYF.

The rearrangement links TRBV6-5 to TRBJ1-5, with D tentatively TRBD1 (6 bases). The germline CDR1 and CDR2 sequences are MNHEY and SVGAGI. The V end lost 4 bases, the J end lost 3 bases, and 16 bases lay between the germline ends. The CDR3 consists of 16 residues. The CDR3 reads CASSSPLQGLNQPQHF. CDR3 DNA: TGTGCCAGCAGTTCCCCCTTACAGGGTCTCAATCAGCCCCAGCATTTT.

The chain carries TRBV19 and TRBJ2-1, with TRBD2 identical over 12 bases. The trim removed 8 bases at V and 2 bases at J, leaving 4 bases unmatched. Germline CDR1 is LNHDA and CDR2 is SQIVND (reference sequence). This CDR3 region has 15 residues. DNA for the CDR3: TGTGCCAGTTCCCTAGCGGGGGGGACCTACAATGAGCAGTTCTTC. Protein: CASSLAGGTYNEQFF.

V and J are TRBV6-5 and TRBJ1-2; perhaps TRBD1 as D (5 bases). The CDR3 has 15 amino acids. In germline, CDR1 is MNHEY, CDR2 SVGAGI. V was cut by 6 bases and J by 4 bases, with 18 bases left in between. CDR3 nucleotide sequence: TGTGCCAGCAGGAGAACGGGACGCACCACCTATGGCTACACCTTC. The encoded protein is CASRRTGRTTYGYTF.

The chain joins TRBV28 to TRBJ2-3, with 7 bases fitting TRBD2. CDR3 size: 13 residues. The J segment lost 6 bases and the V segment lost 6 bases, leaving 6 bases of the junction unmatched. Germline CDR1 reads MDHEN; CDR2 reads SYDVKM. The CDR3 DNA sequence: TGTGCCAGCAGACTCACTAGCGTGGATACGCAGTATTTT. As protein: CASRLTSVDTQYF.

The CDR3 nucleotides are TGTGCCAGCAGCTACCGCGGACAGGGGATAGAGACCCAGTACTTC. Translation: CASSYRGQGIETQYF. J is TRBJ2-5 and V is TRBV7-8; 9 nucleotides match TRBD1. CDR1 and CDR2 from the germline V gene are SGHVS and FQNEAQ. After removal of 4 bases from V and 4 bases from J, the junction contained 7 bases not matched to a gene. The CDR3 consists of 15 residues.

The V and J genes are TRBV4-1 and TRBJ1-3, with unresolved D. The CDR3 is 15 amino acids. With 0 bases removed from V and 1 base from J, the gap between germline ends came to 7 bases. Germline CDR1 MGHRA, CDR2 YSYEKL. The CDR3 DNA sequence: TGCGCCAGCAGCCAAGAATCGGGATCTGGAAACACCATATATTTT. Amino acid sequence: CASSQESGSGNTIYF.

The chain links TRBV28 to TRBJ2-3; weak D call: TRBD1 (5 bases). Germline loops: CDR1 MDHEN, CDR2 SYDVKM. The CDR3 length is 15 residues. Trimming cost V 7 bases and J 0 bases, with 14 bases left between them. Written as DNA, the CDR3 is TGTGCCAGCAACCCGACAGACCTTAGCACAGATACGCAGTATTTT. As protein: CASNPTDLSTDTQYF.